The 16 T cell receptor beta chains given below trace back to one sample, sequenced in a study of blood T cell repertoires in COVID-19. Clones were sequenced by immunoSEQ multiplex PCR, and TCRdb holds only the in-frame ones, with some missing. Seen here are roughly 84,000 clones, about 78% observed once, and the top ten hold about a third. Sequenced material: peripheral blood. The receptors were sampled from a man between 60 and 70 years old with COVID-19, enrolled during active disease.

The gene calls are TRBV5-5 and TRBJ1-1; 7 bases agree with TRBD1. Germline loops: CDR1 SGHKS, CDR2 YYEKEE (reference sequence). CDR3 length: 15 residues. J lost 6 bases, V lost 0 bases, and 8 bases had no gene match. The CDR3 protein is CASSLEGAPAPEAFF. The DNA for the CDR3 is TGTGCCAGCAGCTTGGAGGGGGCGCCCGCCCCTGAAGCTTTCTTT.

This rearrangement joins TRBV6-4 to TRBJ1-1; 10 bases line up with TRBD1. Germline trimming cut 0 bases from V and 4 bases from J; bases unmatched to any gene: 11. Germline loops: CDR1 MRHNA, CDR2 SNTAGT. CDR3 length equals 18 residues. The CDR3 DNA sequence: TGTGCCAGCAGTGACTCGAGATACAGACAGGGGGCGGGCACTGAAGCTTTCTTT. It translates to CASSDSRYRQGAGTEAFF.

This clone was counted between two and nine times. The chain carries TRBV6-1 and TRBJ1-1; a weak D match, TRBD1 (6 bases). Trimming left V 0 bases short and J 6 bases short, with 11 bases between. The CDR3 is 14 residues long. Germline loops: CDR1 MNHNS, CDR2 SASEGT. The CDR3 DNA follows: TGTGCCAGCAGTGAAGCGGGGGCGAAGGCTGAAGCTTTCTTT. Translation: CASSEAGAKAEAFF.

V and J are TRBV6-5 and TRBJ1-2; D is possibly TRBD1 (6 bases). Germline values: CDR1 MNHEY, CDR2 SVGAGI. The V and J ends lost 6 bases and 2 bases respectively, with 16 bases between them. There are 15 residues in the CDR3. Written as DNA, the CDR3 is TGTGCCAGCAGCCCCGGACAGAATCCCAACTATGGCTACACCTTC. It yields the protein CASSPGQNPNYGYTF.

V and J are TRBV7-9 and TRBJ2-7, with TRBD1 matching over 7 bases. CDR3 length equals 11 residues. Germline lookup yields CDR1 SEHNR and CDR2 FQNEAQ (reference sequence). Trimming removed 5 bases from V and 8 bases from J; junction bases left unmatched: 3. CDR3 nucleotides: TGTGCCAGCAGCATACAGGGGAAGCAGTACTTC. Its protein is CASSIQGKQYF.

The V gene is TRBV6-5, the J gene TRBJ2-7; 7 positions match TRBD1. The CDR3 consists of 13 residues. Germline V gene lookup returns CDR1 MNHEY and CDR2 SVGAGI. V was pared by 9 bases and J by 4 bases, with 9 bases of the junction left unmatched. CDR3 in amino acids: CASWNRGQYEQYF. CDR3 nucleotides: TGTGCCAGTTGGAACAGGGGACAATACGAGCAGTACTTC.

The V call is TRBV4-3, the J call TRBJ2-7; D is possibly TRBD2 (6 bases). V was trimmed by 4 bases and J by 4 bases, leaving 17 bases between them. Germline V gene data show CDR1 as LGHNA and CDR2 as YSLEER. CDR3 length: 15 amino acids. This CDR3 is CASSRERAIVYEQYF. CDR3 in DNA: TGCGCCAGCAGCCGAGAGCGGGCGATCGTATACGAGCAGTACTTC.

The rearrangement uses TRBV6-5 and TRBJ2-1; TRBD1 might be the D (6 bases). CDR3 length: 12 amino acids. Trimming shortened V by 6 bases and J by 7 bases, and 10 bases separated the two germline ends. Germline assignment: CDR1 MNHEY and CDR2 SVGAGI. The CDR3 bases are TGTGCCAGCAGGACAGGTACGAATGAGCAGTTCTTC. This gives the protein CASRTGTNEQFF.

The chain combines TRBV7-9 with TRBJ1-1, with D maybe TRBD1 (6 bases). The CDR3 covers 14 residues. V lost 3 bases and J 5 bases, leaving 13 bases between the germline ends. Per germline, CDR1 SEHNR and CDR2 FQNEAQ (reference sequence). Written as DNA, the CDR3 is TGTGCCAGCAGCTTGGGAACAGGGTTTACTGAAGCTTTCTTT. As protein: CASSLGTGFTEAFF.

A few counts support this clone. The chain couples TRBV7-2 to TRBJ2-7, with a weak D call TRBD1 (6 bases). CDR1 and CDR2 (germline): SGHTA, FQGNSA. V was pared by 4 bases and J by 7 bases, with 17 bases between. The CDR3 extends over 14 amino acids. The CDR3 loop is CASSSAGDRWEQYF. CDR3 DNA sequence: TGTGCCAGCAGCTCGGCCGGCGACAGGTGGGAGCAGTACTTC.

The chain combines TRBV6-5 with TRBJ2-7; 11 bases match TRBD1. The CDR3 loop spans 15 amino acids. Germline CDR1 reads MNHEY; CDR2 reads SVGAGI. Trimming at V came to 6 bases and at J to 2 bases, leaving 6 bases not matched to a gene. CDR3 sequence: CASRGGTGGPYEQYF. The CDR3 DNA reads TGTGCCAGCAGGGGCGGGACAGGGGGTCCCTACGAGCAGTACTTC.

Written as DNA, the CDR3 is TGTGCCAGCAGCCCAGGGGTTGGCACCACCCGTAACTATGGCTACACCTTC. Its protein is CASSPGVGTTRNYGYTF. The chain couples TRBV7-3 to TRBJ1-2, with a tentative D call TRBD1 (6 bases). The CDR3 runs to 17 residues. Trimming pared 5 bases from V and 1 base from J, leaving 20 bases between. CDR1 and CDR2 (germline): SGHTA, FQGTGA.

The chain recombines TRBV30 with TRBJ1-2; 7 nucleotides match TRBD1. The CDR3 is made up of 14 amino acids. Losses at the gene ends were 2 bases for V and 4 bases for J; bases not matched to a gene: 7. Germline-derived CDR1 and CDR2 are GTSNPN and SVGIG (reference sequence). In DNA, the CDR3 is TGTGCCTGGAGTAATGACAGGGCCGGCTATGGCTACACCTTC. Protein product: CAWSNDRAGYGYTF.

The genes are TRBV12-3 or TRBV12-4 and TRBJ2-6; D ambiguous. CDR3 length equals 13 residues. Trimming cost V 6 bases and J 0 bases, with 3 bases left between them. The CDR3 DNA is TGTGCCAGCAGCCACTCTGGGGCCAACGTCCTGACTTTC. The encoded protein is CASSHSGANVLTF.

The V call is TRBV18, the J call TRBJ1-5; no reliable D call. The CDR3 has 15 residues. Trimming cost V 6 bases and J 3 bases, with 15 bases left between them. Germline CDR1 and CDR2: KGHSH and LQKENI. The CDR3 loop reads CASSLVGTDNQPQHF. Here the CDR3 DNA reads TGTGCCAGCTCTCTTGTCGGTACAGACAATCAGCCCCAGCATTTT.

The chain is built from TRBV19 and TRBJ2-1; 14 positions agree with TRBD2. The CDR3 totals 15 residues. The junction had 1 base not matched to a gene; V was cut back by 3 bases and J by 6 bases. Per germline, CDR1 LNHDA and CDR2 SQIVND (reference sequence). The CDR3 nucleotides read TGTGCCAGTAGTATGGGGACTAGCGGGGGCAATGAGCAGTTCTTC. This codes for CASSMGTSGGNEQFF.